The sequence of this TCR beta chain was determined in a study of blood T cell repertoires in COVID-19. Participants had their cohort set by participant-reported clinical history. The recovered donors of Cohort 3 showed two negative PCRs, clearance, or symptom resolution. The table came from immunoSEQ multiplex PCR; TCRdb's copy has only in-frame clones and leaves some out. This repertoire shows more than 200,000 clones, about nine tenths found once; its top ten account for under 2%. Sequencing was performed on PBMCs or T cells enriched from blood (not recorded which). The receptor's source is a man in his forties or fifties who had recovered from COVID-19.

This CDR3 reads CASSYSIRGHTEAFF. The DNA for the CDR3 is TGTGCCAGCAGTTACTCGATCAGGGGGCACACTGAAGCTTTCTTT. V and J are TRBV6-5 and TRBJ1-1; 8 nucleotides line up with TRBD1. The V gene end was trimmed by 0 bases and the J gene end by 3 bases; junction bases not matched to a gene: 3. The CDR3 totals 15 residues. The germline V gene encodes CDR1 MNHEY and CDR2 SVGAGI.